The 18 T cell receptor beta chains presented below share a single source sample, sequenced in a study of cytomegalovirus exposure and HLA in healthy donors. PCR involved 60 Vbeta and 13 Jbeta primers. Libraries were prepared by immunoSEQ multiplex PCR; TCRdb keeps only in-frame clonotypes and omits some of them. This sample carries about 160,000 clones, roughly 82% of them seen once, and the ten largest clones take roughly 1.6%. The sequenced sample was PBMCs. Receptors were obtained from a girl aged 5-17 years in good health and CMV-seropositive.

V is TRBV6-6 and J is TRBJ1-3; unclear D gene. V dropped 2 bases and J dropped 0 bases, with 11 bases sitting between them. CDR3 length equals 16 residues. Germline-derived CDR1 and CDR2 are MNHNY and SVGAGI (reference sequence). The CDR3 protein is CASSYVQTLSGNTIYF. CDR3 in DNA: TGTGCCAGCAGTTACGTACAGACCCTCTCTGGAAACACCATATATTTT.

The CDR3 is CASSPQAGDVTEAFF. DNA of the CDR3: TGTGCCAGCTCACCGCAGGCAGGGGATGTCACTGAAGCTTTCTTT. The chain couples TRBV18 to TRBJ1-1, with D perhaps TRBD1 (6 bases). The germline gives CDR1 KGHSH, CDR2 LQKENI. V shed 3 bases and J shed 4 bases, with 15 bases lying between them. The CDR3 loop spans 15 amino acids.

This clone was observed a few times. Germline and junction disagree at one end, which may indicate a read error. This rearrangement joins TRBV2 to TRBJ2-1; D is unresolved. The CDR3 spans 15 residues. The germline V gene has CDR1 SNHLY and CDR2 FYNNEI. CDR3 coding DNA: TGTGCCACTTTCCCCCTGGCATCCTCCCACAATGAGCAGTTCTTC. This translates into CATFPLASSHNEQFF.

This chain uses TRBV7-2 with TRBJ2-3; D possibly corresponds to TRBD1 (5 bases). Deletions cut 2 bases from V and 1 base from J, with 7 bases between. Germline CDR1 SGHTA, CDR2 FQGNSA. The CDR3 consists of 14 residues. This chain's CDR3 is CASSLSQGTDTQYF. CDR3 bases: TGTGCCAGCAGCTTATCACAGGGCACAGATACGCAGTATTTT.

The V and J genes are TRBV7-8 and TRBJ2-1, with 8 bases identical to TRBD2. This CDR3 comprises 15 residues. Germline assignment: CDR1 SGHVS and CDR2 FQNEAQ. V dropped 2 bases and J dropped 6; count of bases not matched to a gene: 6. CDR3 region: CASSLYVGGVNEQFF. In DNA, the CDR3 is TGTGCCAGCAGCTTATACGTCGGGGGGGTCAATGAGCAGTTCTTC.

The table lists this clone with a count of one. The CDR3 sequence: CASSHAPGSRSRELFF. CDR3 bases: TGTGCCAGCAGCCATGCTCCGGGAAGCAGATCCAGGGAGCTGTTTTTT. The chain is built from TRBV5-4 and TRBJ2-2, with D maybe TRBD2 (5 bases). CDR3 size: 16 residues. The V end lost 4 bases, the J end lost 9 bases, and 22 bases lay between the germline ends. From germline, CDR1 is SGHNT and CDR2 YYREEE (reference sequence).

The chain carries TRBV7-9 and TRBJ1-2; D gene ambiguous. Germline CDR1 reads SEHNR; CDR2 reads FQNEAQ (reference sequence). The CDR3 length is 12 residues. V lost 1 base and J 6 bases, leaving 6 bases between the germline ends. CDR3 nucleotides: TGTGCCAGCAGCTTAGTATCGGATGGCTACACCTTC. It is translated as CASSLVSDGYTF.

This rearrangement joins TRBV25-1 to TRBJ2-1, with 10 positions matching TRBD2. The CDR3 totals 17 residues. V lost 4 bases to trimming and J lost 10 bases; unmatched junction nucleotides: 16. Germline V gene lookup returns CDR1 MGHDK and CDR2 SYGVNS. CDR3 protein: CASSAPALAGVSGEQFF. The CDR3 coding sequence is TGTGCCAGCAGTGCTCCCGCCCTAGCGGGAGTATCTGGAGAGCAGTTCTTC.

The chain links TRBV7-9 to TRBJ2-7; TRBD2 aligns across 8 bases. CDR3 length: 14 residues. Germline V gene lookup returns CDR1 SEHNR and CDR2 FQNEAQ (reference sequence). The V segment lost 6 bases and the J segment 6 bases; nucleotides outside the gene matches: 10. This chain's CDR3 is CASSSSGTRLEQYF. DNA for the CDR3: TGTGCCAGCAGTTCCTCCGGGACTAGGCTCGAGCAGTACTTC.

The CDR3 DNA follows: TGTGCCAGCAGCGTAGTGGGGACAGGGCAAGAGACCCAGTACTTC. This sequence encodes CASSVVGTGQETQYF. This sequence joins TRBV9 and TRBJ2-5; 9 bases are shared with TRBD1. From germline, CDR1 is SGDLS and CDR2 YYNGEE. The V and J ends lost 0 bases and 2 bases, in that order; junction bases with no gene match: 2. This CDR3 contains 15 residues.

V and J are TRBV10-2 and TRBJ2-5; the D is unclear. Germline V gene sequence: CDR1 WSHSY, CDR2 SAAADI. The germline V and J ends were trimmed by 4 bases and 5 bases, with 11 bases remaining between them. This CDR3 is 13 amino acids long. CDR3 DNA: TGCGCCAGCAGTGTAGGAGAGATGGAGACCCAGTACTTC. Amino acid sequence: CASSVGEMETQYF.

The J gene is TRBJ2-7, the V gene TRBV29-1; D remains unclear. There are 13 residues in the CDR3. CDR1 SQVTM and CDR2 ANQGSEA come from the germline V gene. V was pared by 1 base and J by 2 bases, with 9 bases between. CDR3 nucleotides: TGCAGCGTTGAAGTGGGCAGAACCTACGAGCAGTACTTC. This codes for CSVEVGRTYEQYF.

The chain has TRBV7-2 and TRBJ2-5; D unresolved. Germline CDR1 and CDR2: SGHTA and FQGNSA. V lost 5 bases to trimming and J lost 4 bases, with 17 bases between them. The CDR3 runs to 15 residues. The CDR3 loop reads CASSPRVNSGETQYF. CDR3 coding DNA: TGTGCCAGCAGCCCTCGGGTAAACTCCGGAGAGACCCAGTACTTC.

This sequence joins TRBV7-3 and TRBJ2-1, with TRBD2 matching over 10 bases. The CDR3 runs 16 residues. V shed 5 bases and J 7 bases; nucleotides not matched to a gene: 11. The germline CDR1 and CDR2 sequences are SGHTA and FQGTGA. The CDR3 DNA follows: TGTGCCAGCAGCCCTAGCGGGAGTCGCCCTCGGAATGAGCAGTTCTTC. Amino acids: CASSPSGSRPRNEQFF.

V usage is TRBV6-5 and J usage is TRBJ2-3; 13 bases align to TRBD2. With V trimmed by 10 bases and J by 4 bases, 2 bases remained unmatched. Germline CDR1 MNHEY, CDR2 SVGAGI. CDR3 length equals 13 residues. CDR3 amino acids: CATGLAGADTQYF. DNA of the CDR3: TGTGCCACCGGACTAGCGGGGGCAGATACGCAGTATTTT.

The chain couples TRBV18 to TRBJ1-2; a weak D match, TRBD1 (5 bases). Looked up from germline, CDR1 is KGHSH and CDR2 is LQKENI. The ends were cut back, 7 bases at V and 6 bases at J, with 18 bases in the middle. The length of the CDR3 is 14 residues. The CDR3 is CASFIQGAADGYTF. CDR3 nucleotide sequence: TGTGCCAGCTTCATCCAGGGTGCAGCCGATGGCTACACCTTC.

The sample holds a few counts of this clone. The chain couples TRBV29-1 to TRBJ2-1; TRBD1 matches at 12 bases. This CDR3 spans 14 amino acids. CDR1 and CDR2 from the germline V gene are SQVTM and ANQGSEA. The J segment lost 7 bases and the V segment lost 5 bases, leaving 6 bases of the junction unmatched. This CDR3 reads CSVRPGQGANEQFF. In DNA, the CDR3 is TGCAGCGTTCGACCGGGACAGGGGGCGAATGAGCAGTTCTTC.

J is TRBJ2-3 and V is TRBV15, with D possibly matching TRBD2 (5 bases). V was pared by 5 bases and J by 7 bases, with 19 bases between. CDR3 length: 15 amino acids. Germline CDR1 LNHNV, CDR2 YYDKDF (reference sequence). In nucleotides, the CDR3 is TGTGCCACCAGCTATAAGCGGAAGAGTCGGTATACGCAGTATTTT. This sequence encodes CATSYKRKSRYTQYF.